The 26 T cell receptor beta chains below all came from one sample that was sequenced in a study of cytomegalovirus exposure and HLA in healthy donors. PCR primers comprised 60 Vbeta and 13 Jbeta primers. The data were produced by immunoSEQ multiplex PCR, yet TCRdb's version contains in-frame clones alone and is incomplete. Of hundreds of thousands of clones in the sample, around nine tenths are singletons; the top ten hold roughly 1%. The sequenced sample was PBMCs. These receptors all stem from a woman aged 18 to 35 in good health and CMV-seronegative.

V usage is TRBV11-3 and J usage is TRBJ1-2, with 7 bases lining up with TRBD1. Germline values: CDR1 SGHNT, CDR2 YENEEA. The CDR3 spans 13 residues. V gave up 1 base and J gave up 4 bases; unmatched junction bases: 0. CDR3 bases: TGTGCCAGCAGCTTAGGACAGGGCTATGGCTACACCTTC. Residues: CASSLGQGYGYTF.

This chain connects TRBV15 to TRBJ2-7; 8 bases agree with TRBD1. V shed 2 bases, J shed 6 bases, and the junction held 9 bases outside the gene matches. The CDR3 covers 15 residues. The germline V gene has CDR1 LNHNV and CDR2 YYDKDF (reference sequence). CDR3 amino acids: CATSRPDRGLSEQYF. CDR3 bases: TGTGCCACCAGCAGACCCGACAGGGGATTATCCGAGCAGTACTTC.

The V and J genes are TRBV6-5 and TRBJ2-3; 8 bases line up with TRBD2. The CDR3 loop spans 12 amino acids. Germline assignment: CDR1 MNHEY and CDR2 SVGAGI. The ends lost 5 bases at V and 11 bases at J; junction bases unmatched: 6. This chain's CDR3 is CASSPLAGKQYF. In nucleotides, the CDR3 is TGTGCCAGCAGTCCCTTAGCGGGGAAGCAGTATTTT.

The J gene is TRBJ2-3, the V gene TRBV5-5; D possibly corresponds to TRBD2 (5 bases). Germline CDR1 reads SGHKS; CDR2 reads YYEKEE (reference sequence). This CDR3 spans 15 amino acids. V dropped 4 bases and J dropped 0 bases, with 12 bases sitting between them. This chain's CDR3 is CASSRAVSSTDTQYF. The CDR3 region has the DNA TGTGCCAGCAGCCGAGCGGTGTCTAGCACAGATACGCAGTATTTT. The full variable domain, its missing parts supplied by reference TRBV5-5 and TRBJ2-3, is DAGVTQSPTHLIKTRGQQVTLRCSPISGHKSVSWYQQVLGQGPQFIFQYYEKEERGRGNFPDRFSARQFPNYSSELNVNALLLGDSALYLCASSRAVSSTDTQYFGPGTRLTVL.

Here the CDR3 reads CASSYDRASSYEQYF. The DNA of the CDR3 is TGTGCCAGCAGTTACGACAGGGCGAGCTCCTACGAGCAGTACTTC. This sequence joins TRBV6-5 and TRBJ2-7; TRBD1 matches at 7 bases. This CDR3 comprises 15 residues. Germline CDR1 is MNHEY and CDR2 is SVGAGI. Trimming cost V 2 bases and J 0 bases; bases outside gene matches: 4.

The chain recombines TRBV2 with TRBJ2-1; D is perhaps TRBD2 (6 bases). CDR1 is SNHLY and CDR2 is FYNNEI in the germline V gene. This CDR3 region has 15 residues. Trimming took off 4 bases at V and 6 bases at J, with 16 bases between the two ends. CDR3 protein: CASSVMGGRGNEQFF. In DNA, the CDR3 is TGTGCCAGCAGTGTGATGGGCGGGCGGGGCAATGAGCAGTTCTTC.

This chain joins TRBV9 and TRBJ2-5; 8 bases are a match to TRBD1. From germline, CDR1 is SGDLS and CDR2 YYNGEE. The CDR3 loop spans 15 amino acids. The V gene end was trimmed by 2 bases and the J gene end by 1 base; junction bases not matched to a gene: 4. The CDR3 coding sequence is TGTGCCAGCAGCGTCCGGACAGGGAGCCAAGAGACCCAGTACTTC. Encoded protein: CASSVRTGSQETQYF. Together with reference TRBV9 and TRBJ2-5, the CDR3 gives the full variable domain: DSGVTQTPKHLITATGQRVTLRCSPRSGDLSVYWYQQSLDQGLQFLIQYYNGEERAKGNILERFSAQQFPDLHSELNLSSLELGDSALYFCASSVRTGSQETQYFGPGTRLLVL.

This chain links TRBV30 with TRBJ2-7, with TRBD2 matching 8 bases. Germline CDR1 and CDR2: GTSNPN and SVGIG (reference sequence). There are 19 residues in the CDR3. The ends lost 2 bases at V and 7 bases at J; junction bases unmatched: 25. The CDR3 nucleotides are TGTGCCTGGAGTCGCGACCTACTCCCTATAGCGGGATCCCCTAATGAGCAGTACTTC. Protein: CAWSRDLLPIAGSPNEQYF.

This clone has only a few counts. Other DNA sequences in this sample translate to the same CDR3. Here the CDR3 DNA reads TGTGCCAGCAGTCCTAGCGGGGGGTCCTACGAGCAGTACTTC. Amino acid sequence: CASSPSGGSYEQYF. V is TRBV6-5 and J is TRBJ2-7, with 11 bases lining up with TRBD2. The CDR3 extends over 14 amino acids. V dropped 5 bases and J dropped 1; count of bases not matched to a gene: 1. Germline CDR1 MNHEY, CDR2 SVGAGI.

The rearrangement uses TRBV4-1 and TRBJ2-3; maybe TRBD2 (6 bases). Trimming took 0 bases from V and 3 from J, leaving 22 bases between them. Per the germline V gene, CDR1 is MGHRA and CDR2 is YSYEKL. The CDR3 is made up of 19 amino acids. In DNA form, the CDR3 reads TGCGCCAGCAGCCAAGATCGGTGGGCTAGCGCTATGGGAACAGATACGCAGTATTTT. The encoded protein is CASSQDRWASAMGTDTQYF.

To note about this clone: Its ends do not fully match the called genes, so a read error is possible. The CDR3 DNA follows: TGTGCCGGCAGTCGGGACAGAGCCTCCTACAATGAGCAGTTCTTC. This encodes CAGSRDRASYNEQFF. This sequence joins TRBV6-5 and TRBJ2-1; 7 bases line up with TRBD1. CDR3 length: 15 residues. Germline V CDR1 and CDR2: MNHEY, SVGAGI.

The chain has TRBV4-2 and TRBJ2-3, with D possibly matching TRBD2 (5 bases). The CDR3 runs to 15 residues. V was cut by 6 bases and J by 0 bases, with 13 bases left in between. The V gene's germline CDR1 is LGHNA and CDR2 YNFKEQ. CDR3 sequence (DNA): TGTGCCAGCAGGCGGGCAGCCGGTAGCACAGATACGCAGTATTTT. Translated: CASRRAAGSTDTQYF.

This clone showed up just once. This chain joins TRBV9 and TRBJ1-1, with 9 bases lining up with TRBD1. CDR1 is SGDLS and CDR2 is YYNGEE in the germline V gene. The CDR3 is 15 amino acids. V gave up 4 bases and J gave up 6 bases; unmatched junction bases: 10. CDR3 amino acids: CASSFAGQGYSEAFF. CDR3 sequence (DNA): TGTGCCAGCAGCTTTGCGGGACAGGGCTACTCTGAAGCTTTCTTT.

V gene TRBV4-3 combines with J gene TRBJ2-2; TRBD1 matches 7 bases. The CDR3 length is 16 residues. The V and J ends lost 2 bases and 5 bases, in that order; junction bases with no gene match: 8. CDR1 LGHNA and CDR2 YSLEER come from the germline V gene. This chain's CDR3 is CASSQNAGGWTGELFF. CDR3 in DNA: TGCGCCAGCAGCCAAAATGCAGGGGGTTGGACCGGGGAGCTGTTTTTT.

The chain combines TRBV4-3 with TRBJ1-1; 7 bases map to TRBD1. The germline V gene encodes CDR1 LGHNA and CDR2 YSLEER. V shed 6 bases, J shed 0 bases, and the junction held 7 bases outside the gene matches. The CDR3 is 15 residues long. The CDR3 DNA reads TGCGCCAGCAGACGCGGGACAGCCCTGAACACTGAAGCTTTCTTT. Translating it yields CASRRGTALNTEAFF.

This rearrangement joins TRBV5-1 to TRBJ2-1; tentatively, D is TRBD1 (6 bases). The germline gives CDR1 SGHRS, CDR2 YFSETQ. Trimming took 0 bases from V and 6 from J, leaving 13 bases between them. CDR3 length equals 15 residues. The CDR3 region is CASSLDLQGANEQFF. CDR3 sequence (DNA): TGCGCCAGCAGCTTGGATCTACAGGGTGCCAATGAGCAGTTCTTC.

This rearrangement joins TRBV9 to TRBJ2-1, with TRBD2 matching over 7 bases. This CDR3 is 15 amino acids long. Germline CDR1 reads SGDLS; CDR2 reads YYNGEE. Losses at the gene ends were 0 bases for V and 3 bases for J; bases not matched to a gene: 3. The CDR3 reads CASSVVAGDYNEQFF. CDR3 bases: TGTGCCAGCAGCGTAGTTGCGGGGGACTACAATGAGCAGTTCTTC.

This clone was counted a few times. The V and J genes are TRBV6-5 and TRBJ2-5; 9 nucleotides match TRBD1. V was pared by 5 bases and J by 6 bases, with 4 bases of the junction left unmatched. The CDR3 totals 13 residues. Germline V CDR1 and CDR2: MNHEY, SVGAGI. CDR3 sequence reads: CASSADRGQTQYF. The CDR3 nucleotides are TGTGCCAGCAGTGCGGACAGGGGACAGACCCAGTACTTC.

This chain joins TRBV23-1 and TRBJ2-7, with unresolved D. TRBV23-1 is flagged as an ORF with uncertain function. Trimming cost V 2 bases and J 2 bases, with 22 bases left between them. This CDR3 is built from 18 residues. This chain's CDR3 is CASSQPLTVHAMTYEQYF. CDR3 sequence (DNA): TGCGCCAGCAGTCAACCTCTCACGGTCCATGCTATGACCTACGAGCAGTACTTC.

The V and J genes are TRBV11-2 and TRBJ1-3; D unresolved. CDR3 size: 20 residues. The germline gives CDR1 SGHAT, CDR2 FQNNGV. V was pared by 0 bases and J by 0 bases, with 21 bases between. The CDR3 loop is CASSLDLPAARAHSGNTIYF. The CDR3, as DNA: TGTGCCAGCAGCTTAGACCTGCCCGCCGCGCGGGCCCACTCTGGAAACACCATATATTTT.

J is TRBJ1-6 and V is TRBV15; 10 bases match TRBD1. The germline CDR1 and CDR2 sequences are LNHNV and YYDKDF (reference sequence). J was trimmed by 7 bases and V by 5 bases; bases with no gene match: 5. The CDR3 is 15 residues long. CDR3 sequence reads: CATSDQTGGNSPLHF. CDR3 bases: TGTGCCACCAGCGACCAGACAGGGGGCAATTCACCCCTCCACTTT.

CDR3 amino acids: CASSLETGTYEQYF. The CDR3, as DNA: TGCGCCAGCAGCTTGGAAACCGGGACCTACGAGCAGTACTTC. The V call is TRBV5-1, the J call TRBJ2-7, with a tentative D call TRBD2 (5 bases). This CDR3 has 14 residues. V gave up 0 bases and J gave up 2 bases, with 9 bases separating them. Germline values: CDR1 SGHRS, CDR2 YFSETQ.

The genes are TRBV7-9 and TRBJ1-1; 7 bases are shared with TRBD1. Germline V CDR1 and CDR2: SEHNR, FQNEAQ (reference sequence). The V and J ends lost 5 bases and 0 bases, in that order; junction bases with no gene match: 3. CDR3 size: 14 residues. The DNA for the CDR3 is TGTGCCAGCAGCCGACAGGGCATGAACACTGAAGCTTTCTTT. Encoded protein: CASSRQGMNTEAFF.

J is TRBJ1-1 and V is TRBV25-1; TRBD1 matches 9 bases. Trimming removed 4 bases from V and 12 bases from J; junction bases left unmatched: 9. CDR1 is MGHDK, CDR2 SYGVNS, per germline. The CDR3 has 13 residues. CDR3 region: CASSGGTGFGTFF. The CDR3 region has the DNA TGTGCCAGCAGTGGGGGGACAGGGTTCGGAACTTTCTTT. Supplemented by reference TRBV25-1 and TRBJ1-1, the full variable domain reads EADIYQTPRYLVIGTGKKITLECSQTMGHDKMYWYQQDPGMELHLIHYSYGVNSTEKGDLSSESTVSRIRTEHFPLTLESARPSHTSQYLCASSGGTGFGTFFGQGTRLTVV.

The rearrangement links TRBV7-9 to TRBJ2-7, with TRBD2 identical over 13 bases. V dropped 5 bases and J dropped 7; count of bases not matched to a gene: 14. The CDR3 extends over 17 amino acids. Germline V gene sequence: CDR1 SEHNR, CDR2 FQNEAQ (reference sequence). CDR3 nucleotide sequence: TGTGCCAGCAGCCGTACTAGCGGGAGGGCCGTAGCTGAAGAGCAGTACTTC. Its protein product is CASSRTSGRAVAEEQYF.

CDR3 sequence: CASRPSGTSAETQYF. In DNA, the CDR3 is TGTGCCAGCAGACCCTCTGGGACTAGCGCGGAGACCCAGTACTTC. The chain combines TRBV6-6 with TRBJ2-5; TRBD2 matches at 10 bases. The germline gives CDR1 MNHNY, CDR2 SVGAGI (reference sequence). With V trimmed by 6 bases and J by 5 bases, 9 bases remained unmatched. The CDR3 is 15 amino acids.